Described below is a single T cell receptor (beta chain) sequence and its context. This clonotype has a handful of counts. Its antigen is still unknown. Base-call qualities are not available, and no considerably larger clone is one nucleotide away. The run used an Illumina NovaSeq 6000. TCRalpha and TCRbeta cDNA libraries were built by 5'RACE with constant-segment primers, adding sample barcodes and unique molecular identifiers. Trizol reagent was used to extract RNA from every sample. Library amplification was performed in two PCR steps, and a second sample barcode and Illumina TruSeq adapters were introduced in the second step. Sequencing of the libraries was done on an Illumina NovaSeq, producing 2 x 150 bp paired-end reads. In the authors' own workflow: The reads were demultiplexed and collapsed into UMI-guided consensus sequences using migec v1.2.7. Using mixcr v2.1.11, UMI consensuses were aligned to TRA and TRB V and J templates and then assembled into clonotypes. Expanded or contracted clonotypes were those called significant by both edgeR and NoisET, with noise models trained on biological replicates. For edgeR calls, the cutoffs were a false discovery rate-adjusted p below 0.01 and a log2 fold-change threshold of 1. PCA with hierarchical clustering of max-normalized trajectories of the 1000 most abundant clonotypes was used as exploratory dynamics analysis. Separately sequenced CD4+ and CD8+ repertoires were used to assign the CD4 or CD8 phenotype of responding clones. TCRdb handled the public reads itself, with Q25 trimming in fastp and clone calling in MiXCR, and kept productive beta chains. Under each unique CDR3 protein, matching rows form one entry showing the most common genes and DNA. The V and J calls and clone size come from TCRdb's table, not from the authors' own analysis. The sample table records more than 70,000 distinct CDR3 sequences; 11% to 15% of these occur just once. The ten most abundant clones make up about a third of the sample.

The CDR3 covers 13 residues, taking in both the cysteine and the phenylalanine. Left in the record is the CDR3 DNA by itself, 39 bases read in frame from the first base. Ends trimmed: V by 8 bases, J by 8 bases; bases unmatched to a gene: 7. Via the germline V gene, CDR1 is SQVTM and CDR2 ANQGSEA. Ficoll-Paque density gradient centrifugation was the method used to isolate PBMCs. This sample is drawn from a study of T-cell memory formation after mild COVID-19 (dated by TCRdb to 2020 to 2022). Regarding the study in general: Most TCR sequence clusters were specific to one of the two donors. T-cell clones expanding and contracting after mild COVID-19 in a couple of donors were tracked by longitudinal TCRalpha and TCRbeta repertoire sequencing. The cohort was made up of two young adult volunteers, one female and one male, who were previously healthy. General study outcomes and caveats: The second-wave clones that peaked on day 37 were not confirmed to be SARS-CoV-2 specific. Contracting CD4+ clones were found mainly in CM and EM memory subsets, while CD8+ clones were enriched in EMRA. Some responding clones were detected in pre-infection memory, suggesting pre-existing cross-reactive memory T cells joined the SARS-CoV-2 response. From day 15 to 85, contracting clones showed balanced CD4/CD8 phenotypes, whereas a second wave of clones that expanded from day 15 to 37 leaned towards CD4+. Only a couple of mild cases were covered in the study, and larger cohorts including severe cases with pre-infection samples were considered necessary.

This TCR was recovered from an adult woman who had mild COVID-19 (a few samples of this study predate the infection). The sample titles of this study are shuffled in the database, so cell type and time point are left out; the donor was told from shared clones. This chain is built from TRBV29-1 and TRBJ2-1; the junction holds 12 bases that match TRBD2. Sequenced input: PBMCs or a T cell subset sorted from them (not recorded which). This receptor carries the CDR3 CSIRTSGNDEQFF. The DNA reads as follows: TGCAGCATCCGGACTAGCGGGAACGATGAGCAGTTCTTC.